A selection of T cell receptor beta chains follows, all from one sample in a study of blood T cell repertoires in COVID-19. Repertoires were generated with immunoSEQ multiplex PCR, while TCRdb's copy carries only in-frame clones and drops some. Of approximately 190,000 clones in the sample, under 85% were seen once. The sample comprised peripheral blood. The receptors stem from a woman aged 40 to 50 with acute or convalescent COVID-19. Both conserved end residues are trimmed from each CDR3. A row's size may be missing; if present it is once, few, many or a size class.

abundance | v_gene | CDR3aa
NA | TRBV19 | ASSIGTSGNEQF
NA | TRBV29-1 | SVGTSGTDTQY
NA | TRBV9 | ASSVAQGKDSPLH
NA | TRBV30 | AWSDSRRTGELF
NA | TRBV19 | ASRTRLGAPPSGNTIY
NA | TRBV6-4 | ASSDSSGSYNEQF
once | TRBV7-8 | ASSLLFGTAPYEQY
NA | TRBV5-4 | ASSLTQAYGYT
NA | TRBV7-9 | ASSLATGGRSYEQY
NA | TRBV6-1 | ASSEYEVKWKAF
NA | TRBV4-2 | ASSQETSGTPGELF
NA | TRBV9 | ASSAKGAQGLGNTIY
NA | TRBV4-1 | ASSQDWGRYEQY
NA | TRBV11-3 | ASSVSGGREQF
NA | TRBV30 | AWSVPGGRNEKLF